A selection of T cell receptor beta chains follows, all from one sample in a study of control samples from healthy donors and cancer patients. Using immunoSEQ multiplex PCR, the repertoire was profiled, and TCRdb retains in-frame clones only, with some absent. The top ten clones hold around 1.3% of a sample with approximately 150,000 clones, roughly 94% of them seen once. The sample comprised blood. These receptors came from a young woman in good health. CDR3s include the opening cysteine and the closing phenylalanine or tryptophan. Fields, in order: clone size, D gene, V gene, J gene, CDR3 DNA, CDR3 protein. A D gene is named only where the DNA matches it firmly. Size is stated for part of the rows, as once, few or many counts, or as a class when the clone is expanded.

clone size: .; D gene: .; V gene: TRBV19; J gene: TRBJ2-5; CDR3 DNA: TGTGCCAGTAGTATATGGGGACCCCAAGAGACCCAGTACTTC; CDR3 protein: CASSIWGPQETQYF
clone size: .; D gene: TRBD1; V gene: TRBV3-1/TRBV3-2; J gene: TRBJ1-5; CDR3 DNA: TGTGCCAGCAGCCAAGAACCCCCAGGGGGAGACCACCAGCCCCAGCATTTT; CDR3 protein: CASSQEPPGGDHQPQHF
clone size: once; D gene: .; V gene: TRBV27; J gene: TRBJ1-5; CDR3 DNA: TGTGCCAGCAGTTTATGGGAGGGGATCGGGCCCCAGCATTTT; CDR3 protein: CASSLWEGIGPQHF
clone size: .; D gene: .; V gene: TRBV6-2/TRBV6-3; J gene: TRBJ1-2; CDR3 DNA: TGTGCCAGCAGTAACTACGGGGCGACAGGAGTTAACTATGGCTACACCTTC; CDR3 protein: CASSNYGATGVNYGYTF
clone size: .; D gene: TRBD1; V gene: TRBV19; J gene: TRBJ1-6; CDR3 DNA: TGTGCCAGTAGAGGGGGACAGGGCTATAATTCACCCCTCCACTTT; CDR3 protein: CASRGGQGYNSPLHF
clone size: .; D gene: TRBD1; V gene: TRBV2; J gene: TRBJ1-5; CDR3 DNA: TGTGCCAGCAGTTTTGGACAGGGTGAGGATCAGCCCCAGCATTTT; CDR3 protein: CASSFGQGEDQPQHF
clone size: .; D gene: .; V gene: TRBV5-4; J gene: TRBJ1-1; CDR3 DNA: TGTGCCAGCAGCCCTCCGGGGGCCATGAACACTGAAGCTTTCTTT; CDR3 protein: CASSPPGAMNTEAFF
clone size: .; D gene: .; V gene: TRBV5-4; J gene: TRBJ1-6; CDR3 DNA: TGTGCCAGCAGCAAACCGGACAGCGACCATCATTTT; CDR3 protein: CASSKPDSDHHF
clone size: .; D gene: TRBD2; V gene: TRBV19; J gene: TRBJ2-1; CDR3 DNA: TGTGCCAGTACCCGGCGAGCGGGGGCATCCGCAAGTGAGCAGTTCTTC; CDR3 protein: CASTRRAGASASEQFF
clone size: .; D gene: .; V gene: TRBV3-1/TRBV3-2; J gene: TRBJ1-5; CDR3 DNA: TGTGCCAGCAGCCATGGCGGGAGGGGGAAGCCCCAGCATTTT; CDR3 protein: CASSHGGRGKPQHF
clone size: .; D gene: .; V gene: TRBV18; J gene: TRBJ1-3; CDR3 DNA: TGTGCCAGCTCACCGGCGGACAGCGGAAACACCATATATTTT; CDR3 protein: CASSPADSGNTIYF
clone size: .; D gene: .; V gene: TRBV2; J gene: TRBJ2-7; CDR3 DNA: TGTGCTACAGGGCAATTAACCTACGAGCAGTACTTC; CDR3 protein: CATGQLTYEQYF
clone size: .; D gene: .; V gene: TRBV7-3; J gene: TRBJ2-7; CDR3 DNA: TGTGCCAGCAGCTTAGGCTCGACTCCTTACGAGCAGTACTTC; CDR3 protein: CASSLGSTPYEQYF
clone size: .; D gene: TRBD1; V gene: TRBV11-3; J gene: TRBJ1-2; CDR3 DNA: TGTGCCAGCAGCCGCCTGACAGGGCAAGAATACACCTTC; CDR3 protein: CASSRLTGQEYTF
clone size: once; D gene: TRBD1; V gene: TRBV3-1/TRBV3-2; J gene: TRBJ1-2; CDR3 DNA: TGTGCCAGCAGCCGAGAGACAGGGTATAATGGCTACACCTTC; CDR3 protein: CASSRETGYNGYTF
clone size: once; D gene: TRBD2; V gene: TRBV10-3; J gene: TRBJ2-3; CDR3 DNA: TGTGCCATCAGCTGGCGGGGGGGGACAGATACGCAGTATTTT; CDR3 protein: CAISWRGGTDTQYF
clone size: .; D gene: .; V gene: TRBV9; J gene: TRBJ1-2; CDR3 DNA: TGTGCCAGCAGCCCCCCCCGGTCAGCTAACTATGGCTACACCTTC; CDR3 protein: CASSPPRSANYGYTF
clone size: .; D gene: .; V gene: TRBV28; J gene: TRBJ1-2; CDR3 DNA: TGTGCCAGCAGTTCCGGTTATGGCTACACCTTC; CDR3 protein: CASSSGYGYTF
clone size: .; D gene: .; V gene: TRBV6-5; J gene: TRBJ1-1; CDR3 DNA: TGTGCCAGCAGTTACTCCTTTTCCCTAGATGAAGCTTTCTTT; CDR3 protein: CASSYSFSLDEAFF
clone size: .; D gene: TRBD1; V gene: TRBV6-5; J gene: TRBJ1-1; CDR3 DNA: TGTGCCAGCAGTTACTTTTTAGGACAGGGGGTTACTGAAGCTTTCTTT; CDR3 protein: CASSYFLGQGVTEAFF
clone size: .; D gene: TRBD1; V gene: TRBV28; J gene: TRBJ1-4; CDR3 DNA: TGTGCCGGCAGACAGGGGGAAAAACTGTTTTTT; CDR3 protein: CAGRQGEKLFF
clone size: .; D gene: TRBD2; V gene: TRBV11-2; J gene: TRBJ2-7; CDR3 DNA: TGTGCCAGCAGCCTAATCGGGGGACTAGCGGGTTCCTACGAGCAGTACTTC; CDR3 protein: CASSLIGGLAGSYEQYF
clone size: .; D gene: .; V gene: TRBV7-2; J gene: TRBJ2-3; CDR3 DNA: TGTGCCAGCAGCCTAGGGGGTACGCAGTATTTT; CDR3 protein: CASSLGGTQYF
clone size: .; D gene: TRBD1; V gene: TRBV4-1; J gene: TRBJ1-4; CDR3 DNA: TGCGCCAGCAGCCCCCCGACAGGGTTAGGTGAAAAACTGTTTTTT; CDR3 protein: CASSPPTGLGEKLFF
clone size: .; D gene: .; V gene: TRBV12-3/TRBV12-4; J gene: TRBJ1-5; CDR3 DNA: TGTGCCAGCAGTTCCTACAGGCAACAGCCCCAGCATTTT; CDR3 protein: CASSSYRQQPQHF
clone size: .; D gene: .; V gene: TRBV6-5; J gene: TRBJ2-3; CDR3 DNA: TGTGCCAGCAGGACGACCATCACAGATACGCAGTATTTT; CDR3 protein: CASRTTITDTQYF
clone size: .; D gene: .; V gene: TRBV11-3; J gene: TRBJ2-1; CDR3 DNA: TGTGCCAGCAGCTTAATAGATGAGCAGTTCTTC; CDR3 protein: CASSLIDEQFF
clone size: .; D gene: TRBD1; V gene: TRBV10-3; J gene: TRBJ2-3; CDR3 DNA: TGTGCCACTCAGAGTCTAGACAGGGTGGCAGATACGCAGTATTTT; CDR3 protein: CATQSLDRVADTQYF
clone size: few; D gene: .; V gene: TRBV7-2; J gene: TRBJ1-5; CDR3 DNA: TGTGCCAGCAGCTTAGGGGTGAATCAGCCCCAGCATTTT; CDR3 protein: CASSLGVNQPQHF
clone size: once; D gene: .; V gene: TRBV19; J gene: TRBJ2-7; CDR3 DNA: TGTGCCAGTAGTATAAACAGAGCCTACGAGCAGTACTTC; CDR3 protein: CASSINRAYEQYF
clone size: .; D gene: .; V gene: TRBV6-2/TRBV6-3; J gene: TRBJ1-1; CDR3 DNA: TGTGCCAGCAGCTCACCGACATTTAAAAACACTGAAGCTTTCTTT; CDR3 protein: CASSSPTFKNTEAFF
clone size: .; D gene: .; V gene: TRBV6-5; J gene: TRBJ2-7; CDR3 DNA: TGTGCCAGCAGTTACTCGAGCAAGCAGTACTTC; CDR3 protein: CASSYSSKQYF
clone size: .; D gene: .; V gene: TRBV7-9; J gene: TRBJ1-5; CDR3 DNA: TGTGCCAGCAGCTTAGAACGCCCCGTTTATAGCAATCAGCCCCAGCATTTT; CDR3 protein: CASSLERPVYSNQPQHF
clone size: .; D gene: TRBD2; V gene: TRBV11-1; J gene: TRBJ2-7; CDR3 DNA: TGTGCCAGCAGCTTTAGCGGGGGGGCCCCCTACGAGCAGTACTTC; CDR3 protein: CASSFSGGAPYEQYF
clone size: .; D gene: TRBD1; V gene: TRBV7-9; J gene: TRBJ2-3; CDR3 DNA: TGCCCATGGGCAGGGGGAACAGATACGCAGTATTTT; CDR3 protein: CPWAGGTDTQYF
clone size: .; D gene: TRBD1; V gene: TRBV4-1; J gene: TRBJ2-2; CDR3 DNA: TGCGCCAGCAGCCAACGTGGGACAGGGGGGTACACCGGGGAGCTGTTTTTT; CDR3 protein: CASSQRGTGGYTGELFF
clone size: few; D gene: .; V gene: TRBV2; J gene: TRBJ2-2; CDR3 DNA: TGTGCCGGACACACCGGGGAGCTGTTTTTT; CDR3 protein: CAGHTGELFF
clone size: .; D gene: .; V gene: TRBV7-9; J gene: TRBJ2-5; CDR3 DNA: TGTGCCAGCAGCCGCGGGGGCTTAGAGACCCAGTACTTC; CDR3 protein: CASSRGGLETQYF
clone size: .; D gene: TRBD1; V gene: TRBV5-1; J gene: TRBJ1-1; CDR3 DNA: TGCGCCAGCAGCTTAGTACTGGGGACAGGGGGCGCGTACACTGAAGCTTTCTTT; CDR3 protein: CASSLVLGTGGAYTEAFF
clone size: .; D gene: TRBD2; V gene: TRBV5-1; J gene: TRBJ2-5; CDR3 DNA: TGCGCCAGCACCCCAATAGCGGGAGTCCAAGAGACCCAGTACTTC; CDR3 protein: CASTPIAGVQETQYF
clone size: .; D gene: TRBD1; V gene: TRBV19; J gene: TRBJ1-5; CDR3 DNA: TGTGCCAGTAGTCCGACAGGGGGCAATCAGCCCCAGCATTTT; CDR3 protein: CASSPTGGNQPQHF
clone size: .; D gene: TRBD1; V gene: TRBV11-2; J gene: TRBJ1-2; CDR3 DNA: TGTGCCAGCAGCTCGACCCAGGGGGCGGGTGGCTACACCTTC; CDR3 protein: CASSSTQGAGGYTF
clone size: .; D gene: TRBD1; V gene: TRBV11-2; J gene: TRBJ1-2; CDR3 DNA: TGTGCCAGCAGCCTTGGACAGGGACCCTATGGCTACACCTTC; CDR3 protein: CASSLGQGPYGYTF
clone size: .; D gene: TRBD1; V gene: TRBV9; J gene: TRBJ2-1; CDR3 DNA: TGTGCCAGCAGCGCCCCGGGACAGGGGGCGGGTAAGTCCTACAATGAGCAGTTCTTC; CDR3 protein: CASSAPGQGAGKSYNEQFF
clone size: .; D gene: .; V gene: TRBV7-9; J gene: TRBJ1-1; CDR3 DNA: TGTGCCAGCAGCTTATGGGATCGAGGGGAAGCTTTCTTT; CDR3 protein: CASSLWDRGEAFF
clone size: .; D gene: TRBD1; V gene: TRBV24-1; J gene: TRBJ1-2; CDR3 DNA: TGTGCCACCAGTGACTCCGGCCGGGACAGGAGATGGGATGGCTACACCTTC; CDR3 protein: CATSDSGRDRRWDGYTF
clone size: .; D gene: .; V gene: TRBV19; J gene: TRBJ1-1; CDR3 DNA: TGTGCCAGTAGCGGACAGTCCATGAACACTGAAGCTTTCTTT; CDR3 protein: CASSGQSMNTEAFF
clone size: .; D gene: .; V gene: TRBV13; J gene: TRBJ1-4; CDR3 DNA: TGTGCCAGCAGCTTAAGGGGATATGGAGAAAAACTGTTTTTT; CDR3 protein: CASSLRGYGEKLFF
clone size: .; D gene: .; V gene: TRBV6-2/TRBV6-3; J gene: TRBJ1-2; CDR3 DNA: TGTGCCAGCAGTTCCAGTACAGCGTTCTATGGCTACACCTTC; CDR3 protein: CASSSSTAFYGYTF
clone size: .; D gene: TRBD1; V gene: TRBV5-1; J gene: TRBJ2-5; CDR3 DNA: TGCGCCAGCAGCTCTAACAGGGGTGAGACCCAGTACTTC; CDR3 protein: CASSSNRGETQYF
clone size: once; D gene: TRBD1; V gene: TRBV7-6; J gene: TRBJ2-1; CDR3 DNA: TGTGCCAGCAGCCCCAGGACAGGCCCCTGGGATGAGCAGTTCTTC; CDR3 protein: CASSPRTGPWDEQFF
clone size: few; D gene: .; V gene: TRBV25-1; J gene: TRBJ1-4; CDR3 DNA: TGTGCCAGCAGAGGGGTAACCACTAATGAAAAACTGTTTTTT; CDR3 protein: CASRGVTTNEKLFF
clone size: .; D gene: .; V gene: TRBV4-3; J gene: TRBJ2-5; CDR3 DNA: TGCGCCAGCAGCCATCCCCAGTACTTC; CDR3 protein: CASSHPQYF
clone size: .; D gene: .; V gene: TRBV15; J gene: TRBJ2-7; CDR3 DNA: TGTGCCACCAGCTCCGGGGCGTCCGCGTCACAGTACTTC; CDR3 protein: CATSSGASASQYF